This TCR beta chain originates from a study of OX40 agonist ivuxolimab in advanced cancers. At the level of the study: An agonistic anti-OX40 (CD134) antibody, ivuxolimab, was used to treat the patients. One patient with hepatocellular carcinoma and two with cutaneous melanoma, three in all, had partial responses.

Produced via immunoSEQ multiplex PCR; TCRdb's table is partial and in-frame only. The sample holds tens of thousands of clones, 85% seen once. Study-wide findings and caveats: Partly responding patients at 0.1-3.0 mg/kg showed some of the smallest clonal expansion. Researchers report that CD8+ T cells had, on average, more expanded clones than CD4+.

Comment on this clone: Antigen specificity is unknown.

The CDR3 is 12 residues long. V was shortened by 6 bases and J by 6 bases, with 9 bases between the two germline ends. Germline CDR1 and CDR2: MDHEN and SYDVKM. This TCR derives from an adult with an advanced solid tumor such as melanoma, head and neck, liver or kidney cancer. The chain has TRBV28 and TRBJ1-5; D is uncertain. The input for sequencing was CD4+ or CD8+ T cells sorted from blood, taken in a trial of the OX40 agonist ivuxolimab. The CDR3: CASRIPGQPQHF. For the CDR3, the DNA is TGTGCCAGCAGAATCCCGGGTCAGCCCCAGCATTTT.